These T cell receptor beta chains were read from a single sample in a study of T cell repertoires and HLA-DP antigens. Their recognized antigens are unknown. TCRdb's table, derived via immunoSEQ multiplex PCR, lists solely in-frame clones and lacks some. The table records about 110,000 clones, approximately 92% of them present only once. The sample comprised CD4+ T cells from PBMCs. The receptor set was obtained from a woman aged 18-29 years in good health and CMV-seronegative. Both conserved end residues are part of each CDR3. Each record gives: V gene, clone size, D gene, J gene, CDR3 protein, CDR3 DNA. D genes are given only for firm matches. Not every row has a clone size; where given, it reads once, few, many or a size class.

TRBV4-3	-	-	TRBJ2-1	CASSQDGSSLRQFF	TGCGCCAGCAGCCAAGATGGTTCAAGCCTGAGGCAGTTCTTC
TRBV4-1	-	-	TRBJ2-2	CASSLPRDTGELFF	TGCGCCAGCAGCCTCCCTAGGGACACCGGGGAGCTGTTTTTT
TRBV19	-	-	TRBJ1-2	CASLGQSYYGYTF	TGTGCCAGTTTGGGGCAGAGCTACTATGGCTACACCTTC
TRBV10-3	-	TRBD2	TRBJ2-3	CAISASSGPTDTQYF	TGTGCCATCAGTGCCTCTAGCGGACCCACAGATACGCAGTATTTT
TRBV7-2	few	TRBD1	TRBJ2-7	CASSPGTVSYEQYF	TGTGCCAGCAGCCCCGGGACAGTTTCCTACGAGCAGTACTTC
TRBV27	-	-	TRBJ1-5	CASSSYTGISNQPQHF	TGTGCCAGCAGCAGTTATACAGGGATTAGCAATCAGCCCCAGCATTTT
TRBV7-2	once	-	TRBJ1-5	CASSLGASSGQPQHF	TGTGCCAGCAGCTTAGGGGCCAGCTCGGGACAGCCCCAGCATTTT
TRBV10-3	-	TRBD1	TRBJ1-5	CAASTGGNQPQHF	TGTGCCGCCTCGACAGGGGGCAATCAGCCCCAGCATTTT
TRBV30	-	-	TRBJ2-5	CAWDLQGRGETQYF	TGTGCCTGGGATCTACAGGGGAGGGGAGAGACCCAGTACTTC
TRBV7-3	-	-	TRBJ2-5	CASSLRHQETQYF	TGTGCCAGCAGCTTACGACACCAAGAGACCCAGTACTTC
TRBV6-1	-	TRBD2	TRBJ2-7	CASSLAGVNEQYF	TGTGCCAGCAGTCTAGCGGGGGTAAACGAGCAGTACTTC
TRBV5-1	-	-	TRBJ2-3	CASSLDGSTDTQYF	TGCGCCAGCAGCCTGGACGGAAGCACAGATACGCAGTATTTT
TRBV4-2	-	-	TRBJ2-1	CASSSLHQSDEQFF	TGTGCCAGCAGCTCCCTACACCAAAGCGATGAGCAGTTCTTC
TRBV29-1	-	TRBD1	TRBJ2-6	CSVRQGSSGANVLTF	TGCAGCGTTAGACAGGGGAGCTCTGGGGCCAACGTCCTGACTTTC
TRBV28	-	-	TRBJ1-1	CASILRPGGSTEAFF	TGTGCCAGCATCCTACGGCCCGGGGGGAGCACTGAAGCTTTCTTT
TRBV21-1	-	-	TRBJ2-1	CASSKVGRLKNGPNEQFF	TGTGCCAGCAGCAAAGTGGGACGCCTAAAAAATGGACCCAATGAGCAGTTCTTC
TRBV28	-	TRBD2	TRBJ2-7	CASSPGLAATYEQYF	TGTGCCAGCAGTCCTGGACTAGCGGCTACCTACGAGCAGTACTTC
TRBV19	-	-	TRBJ1-5	CASSRLSGYSNQPQHF	TGTGCCAGTAGCAGATTGTCCGGATATAGCAATCAGCCCCAGCATTTT
TRBV25-1	once	-	TRBJ2-3	CASSGSDTQYF	TGTGCCAGCAGTGGCTCAGATACGCAGTATTTT
TRBV5-1	-	-	TRBJ1-3	CASSLYGRSGNTIYF	TGCGCCAGCAGCTTGTATGGGCGCTCTGGAAACACCATATATTTT
TRBV29-1	once	TRBD1	TRBJ1-2	CSVEAGTGATGGYTF	TGCAGCGTTGAAGCCGGGACAGGGGCAACGGGAGGCTACACCTTC
TRBV5-1	-	TRBD1	TRBJ1-4	CASSGGGQVAEKLFF	TGCGCCAGCAGCGGGGGAGGACAGGTGGCGGAAAAACTGTTTTTT
TRBV2	-	TRBD1	TRBJ2-5	CASSGQGWGETQYF	TGTGCCAGCAGTGGACAGGGATGGGGGGAGACCCAGTACTTC
TRBV7-2	-	-	TRBJ2-5	CASSWGATGVETQYF	TGTGCCAGCAGCTGGGGGGCTACAGGGGTAGAGACCCAGTACTTC
TRBV11-2	-	TRBD2	TRBJ2-4	CASRSSGSGQNIQYF	TGTGCCAGCAGATCTAGCGGGAGTGGTCAAAACATTCAGTACTTC
TRBV7-9	once	-	TRBJ1-1	CASSLPPGEGDTEAFF	TGTGCCAGCAGCTTACCACCAGGGGAAGGTGACACTGAAGCTTTCTTT
TRBV28	-	TRBD1	TRBJ2-3	CASSPAGTAMNTQYF	TGTGCCAGCAGTCCCGCCGGGACAGCAATGAATACGCAGTATTTT
TRBV7-9	-	TRBD2	TRBJ2-4	CASSPRGGAKNIQYF	TGTGCCAGCAGCCCTCGCGGGGGGGCCAAAAACATTCAGTACTTC
TRBV10-3	-	TRBD1	TRBJ2-1	CAISESPGQKNNEQFF	TGTGCCATCAGTGAGTCACCGGGACAGAAAAACAATGAGCAGTTCTTC
TRBV7-8	few	TRBD2	TRBJ2-7	CASSLVVAGSYEQYF	TGTGCCAGCAGCTTAGTGGTAGCGGGAAGCTACGAGCAGTACTTC